The entry below describes one T cell receptor beta chain. Germline assignment: CDR1 DFQATT and CDR2 SNEGSKA (reference sequence). Unmatched junction bases numbered 9, after V lost 3 bases and J lost 4 bases. This CDR3 is built from 16 residues. Via MiXCR, TCRdb re-called the 5' RACE reads, giving one row per CDR3 protein. The table records around 280,000 distinct CDR3 sequences, less than 9% of them present only once. The sample belongs to a study of identical twins. These data are also associated with another study on yellow fever vaccine responses in identical twins.

Sequenced sample: memory (CD45RO+) T cells sorted from blood. This sequence originates from a woman between 18 and 30 years old in good health. The chain carries TRBV20-1 and TRBJ2-5, with 12 bases identical to TRBD2. The CDR3 nucleotides read TGCAGTGCTAGGTTAACTAGCGGGGGGCGGAGAGAGACCCAGTACTTC. It is translated as CSARLTSGGRRETQYF.